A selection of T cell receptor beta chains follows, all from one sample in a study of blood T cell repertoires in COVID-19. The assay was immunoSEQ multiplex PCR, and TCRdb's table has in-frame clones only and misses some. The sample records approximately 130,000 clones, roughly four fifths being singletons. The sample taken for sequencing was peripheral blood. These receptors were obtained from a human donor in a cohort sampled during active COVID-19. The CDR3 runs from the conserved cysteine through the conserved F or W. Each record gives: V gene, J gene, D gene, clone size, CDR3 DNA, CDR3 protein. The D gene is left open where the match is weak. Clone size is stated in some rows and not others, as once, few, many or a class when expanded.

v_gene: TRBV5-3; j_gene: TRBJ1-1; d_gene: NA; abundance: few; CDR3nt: TGTGCCAGAAGCAAGGAGGGAGGGGTGACTGAAGCTTTCTTT; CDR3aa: CARSKEGGVTEAFF
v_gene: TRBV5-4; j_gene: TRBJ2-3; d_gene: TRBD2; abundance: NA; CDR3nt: TGTGCCAGCAGCTTGTCCCGCGGGGCGGGGGGAGATACGCAGTATTTT; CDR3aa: CASSLSRGAGGDTQYF
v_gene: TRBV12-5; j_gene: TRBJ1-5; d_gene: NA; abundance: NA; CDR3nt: TGTGCTAGTGGTAAATCCCTTCTAGTTAATCAGCCCCAGCATTTT; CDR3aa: CASGKSLLVNQPQHF
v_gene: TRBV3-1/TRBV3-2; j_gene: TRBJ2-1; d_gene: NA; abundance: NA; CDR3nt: TGTGCCAGCAGCCAAGTTCCGGACATTTACAATGAGCAGTTCTTC; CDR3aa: CASSQVPDIYNEQFF
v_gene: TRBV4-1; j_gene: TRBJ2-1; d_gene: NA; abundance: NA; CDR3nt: TGCGCCAGCAGCCCAGAAACGGGGGCAGGGGGCAATGAGCAGTTCTTC; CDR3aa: CASSPETGAGGNEQFF
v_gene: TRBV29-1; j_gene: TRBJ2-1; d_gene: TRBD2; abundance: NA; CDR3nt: TGCAGCGTTGAAGATGCGAGCCGGGCGGGGGGGCCCAATGAGCAGTTCTTC; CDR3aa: CSVEDASRAGGPNEQFF
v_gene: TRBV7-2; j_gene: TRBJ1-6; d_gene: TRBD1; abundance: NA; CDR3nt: TGTGCCAGCAGCTTAGGGACAGGGGGCGCTAATTCACCCCTCCACTTT; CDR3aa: CASSLGTGGANSPLHF
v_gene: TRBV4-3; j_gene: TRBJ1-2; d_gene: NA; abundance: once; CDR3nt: TGCGCCAGCAGCCAAGATGGGCCGGGGAGCTATGGCTACACCTTC; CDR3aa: CASSQDGPGSYGYTF
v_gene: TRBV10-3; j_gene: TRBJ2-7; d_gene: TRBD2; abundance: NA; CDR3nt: TGTGCCATCAGTGGGTCTAGCGGGGGCCTGCCTTCCTACGAGCAGTACTTC; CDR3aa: CAISGSSGGLPSYEQYF
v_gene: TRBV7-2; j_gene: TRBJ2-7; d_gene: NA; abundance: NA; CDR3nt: TGTGCCAGCAGCTTCTGGGGGCCAATGGTGTCAGAGCAGTACTTC; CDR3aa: CASSFWGPMVSEQYF
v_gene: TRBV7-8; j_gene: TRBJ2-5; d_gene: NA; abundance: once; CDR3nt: TGTGCCAGCACCGGGACTGGTCAAGAGACCCAGTACTTC; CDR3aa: CASTGTGQETQYF
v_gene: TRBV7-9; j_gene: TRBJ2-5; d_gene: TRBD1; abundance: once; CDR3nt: TGTGCCAGCACGGCCGGGACAGGGAAAGAGACCCAGTACTTC; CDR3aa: CASTAGTGKETQYF
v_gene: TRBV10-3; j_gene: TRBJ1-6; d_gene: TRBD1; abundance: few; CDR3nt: TGTGCCATCAGTCCGACAGGACAGGGGCCTTCACCCCTCCACTTT; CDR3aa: CAISPTGQGPSPLHF
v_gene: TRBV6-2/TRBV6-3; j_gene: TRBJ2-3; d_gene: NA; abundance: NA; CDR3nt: TGTGCCAGCAGTTCCCGGGACTTCCCGCACGATACGCAGTATTTT; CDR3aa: CASSSRDFPHDTQYF
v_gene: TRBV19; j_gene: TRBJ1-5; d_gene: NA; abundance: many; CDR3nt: TGTGCCAGTAGTATAGAAAGGCAGGGTAGGAATCAGCCCCAGCATTTT; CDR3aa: CASSIERQGRNQPQHF
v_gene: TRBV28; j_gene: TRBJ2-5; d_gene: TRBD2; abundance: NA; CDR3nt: TGTGCCAGCAGCGGTGCGGGGGGGAGAGAGACCCAGTACTTC; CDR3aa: CASSGAGGRETQYF
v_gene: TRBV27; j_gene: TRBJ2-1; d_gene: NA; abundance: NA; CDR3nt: TGTGCCAGCACTCTCTACGGGAGCTCCTACAATGAGCAGTTCTTC; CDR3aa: CASTLYGSSYNEQFF
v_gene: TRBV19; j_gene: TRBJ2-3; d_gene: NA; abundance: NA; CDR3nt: TGTGCCAGTAGTCCGGGACAGGGACGCGGGGGGAACGCAGATACGCAGTATTTT; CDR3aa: CASSPGQGRGGNADTQYF
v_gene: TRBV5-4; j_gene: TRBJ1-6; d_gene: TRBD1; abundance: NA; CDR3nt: TGTGCCAGCAGCTGGTCTATGACAGGGAAGAATTCACCCCTCCACTTT; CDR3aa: CASSWSMTGKNSPLHF
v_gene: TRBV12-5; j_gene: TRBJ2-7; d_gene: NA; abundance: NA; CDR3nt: TGTGCTAGTGGTTTGGTCGGGTTACCAGCCTCCTACGAGCAGTACTTC; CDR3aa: CASGLVGLPASYEQYF
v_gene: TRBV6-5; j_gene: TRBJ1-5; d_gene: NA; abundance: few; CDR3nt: TGTGCCAGCAGTCCGCCCGGGGGGCTCGGGCAGCCCCAGCATTTT; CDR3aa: CASSPPGGLGQPQHF
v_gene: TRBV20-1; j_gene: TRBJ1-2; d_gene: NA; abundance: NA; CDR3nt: TGCACGGCGGGAGGGAACTATGGCTACACCTTC; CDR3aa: CTAGGNYGYTF
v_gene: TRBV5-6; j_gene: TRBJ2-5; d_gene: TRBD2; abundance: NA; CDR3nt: TGTGCCAGCAGAGTGACTAGCGGGGGAGGAGAGACCCAGTACTTC; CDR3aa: CASRVTSGGGETQYF
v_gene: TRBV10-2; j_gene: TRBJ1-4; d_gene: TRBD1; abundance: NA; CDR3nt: TGCGCCAGCTTGGGACAGGGTGGGGAAAAACTGTTTTTT; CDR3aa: CASLGQGGEKLFF
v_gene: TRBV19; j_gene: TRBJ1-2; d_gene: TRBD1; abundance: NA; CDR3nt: TGTGCCAGTAGGCAGACAGGGGACTATGGCTACACCTTC; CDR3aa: CASRQTGDYGYTF
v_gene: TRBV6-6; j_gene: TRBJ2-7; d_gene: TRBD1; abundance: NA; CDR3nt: TGTGCCAGCAGTTCCCGAACAGGGGATACCTACGAGCAGTACTTC; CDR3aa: CASSSRTGDTYEQYF
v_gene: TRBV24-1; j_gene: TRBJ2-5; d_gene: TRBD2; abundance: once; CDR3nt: TGTGCCACCAGTGACCTCGGGACTAGCGGGGAATCGTACCAAGAGACCCAGTACTTC; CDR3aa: CATSDLGTSGESYQETQYF
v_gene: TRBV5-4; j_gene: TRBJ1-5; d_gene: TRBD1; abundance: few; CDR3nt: TGTGCCAGCAGCTCGGGACAGGGGGGACAGCCCCAGCATTTT; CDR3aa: CASSSGQGGQPQHF
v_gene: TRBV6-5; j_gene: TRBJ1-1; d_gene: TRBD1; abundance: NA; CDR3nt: TGTGCCAGCAGTTACGCGACAGGGCACACTGAAGCTTTCTTT; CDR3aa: CASSYATGHTEAFF
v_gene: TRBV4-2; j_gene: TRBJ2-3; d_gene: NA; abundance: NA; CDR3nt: TGTGCCAGCAGCCAATTCGTTACAGCCACAGATACGCAGTATTTT; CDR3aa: CASSQFVTATDTQYF
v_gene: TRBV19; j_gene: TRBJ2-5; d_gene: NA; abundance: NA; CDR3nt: TGTGCCAGTAGTATAGGTGGACAGGGAGGGCGGAAAGAGACCCAGTACTTC; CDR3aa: CASSIGGQGGRKETQYF
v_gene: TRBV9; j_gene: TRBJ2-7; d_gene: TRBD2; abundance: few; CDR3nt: TGTGCCAGCAGCCCCGGGGGGGCCCACGAGCAGTACTTC; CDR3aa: CASSPGGAHEQYF
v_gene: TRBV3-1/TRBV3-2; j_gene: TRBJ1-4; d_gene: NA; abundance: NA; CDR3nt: TGTGCCAGCAGCCAAGACCAGCTGGAGGGAAAACTGTTTTTT; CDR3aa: CASSQDQLEGKLFF
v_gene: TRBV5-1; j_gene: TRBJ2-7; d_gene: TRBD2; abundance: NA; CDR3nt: TGCGCCAGCAGATCACTAGCGGGGGGGCAATACGAGCAGTACTTC; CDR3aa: CASRSLAGGQYEQYF
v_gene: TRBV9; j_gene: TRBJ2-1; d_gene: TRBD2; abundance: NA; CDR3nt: TGTGCCAGCAGCCCTAAATGGGGACTAAAATCCTACAATGAGCAGTTCTTC; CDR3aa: CASSPKWGLKSYNEQFF